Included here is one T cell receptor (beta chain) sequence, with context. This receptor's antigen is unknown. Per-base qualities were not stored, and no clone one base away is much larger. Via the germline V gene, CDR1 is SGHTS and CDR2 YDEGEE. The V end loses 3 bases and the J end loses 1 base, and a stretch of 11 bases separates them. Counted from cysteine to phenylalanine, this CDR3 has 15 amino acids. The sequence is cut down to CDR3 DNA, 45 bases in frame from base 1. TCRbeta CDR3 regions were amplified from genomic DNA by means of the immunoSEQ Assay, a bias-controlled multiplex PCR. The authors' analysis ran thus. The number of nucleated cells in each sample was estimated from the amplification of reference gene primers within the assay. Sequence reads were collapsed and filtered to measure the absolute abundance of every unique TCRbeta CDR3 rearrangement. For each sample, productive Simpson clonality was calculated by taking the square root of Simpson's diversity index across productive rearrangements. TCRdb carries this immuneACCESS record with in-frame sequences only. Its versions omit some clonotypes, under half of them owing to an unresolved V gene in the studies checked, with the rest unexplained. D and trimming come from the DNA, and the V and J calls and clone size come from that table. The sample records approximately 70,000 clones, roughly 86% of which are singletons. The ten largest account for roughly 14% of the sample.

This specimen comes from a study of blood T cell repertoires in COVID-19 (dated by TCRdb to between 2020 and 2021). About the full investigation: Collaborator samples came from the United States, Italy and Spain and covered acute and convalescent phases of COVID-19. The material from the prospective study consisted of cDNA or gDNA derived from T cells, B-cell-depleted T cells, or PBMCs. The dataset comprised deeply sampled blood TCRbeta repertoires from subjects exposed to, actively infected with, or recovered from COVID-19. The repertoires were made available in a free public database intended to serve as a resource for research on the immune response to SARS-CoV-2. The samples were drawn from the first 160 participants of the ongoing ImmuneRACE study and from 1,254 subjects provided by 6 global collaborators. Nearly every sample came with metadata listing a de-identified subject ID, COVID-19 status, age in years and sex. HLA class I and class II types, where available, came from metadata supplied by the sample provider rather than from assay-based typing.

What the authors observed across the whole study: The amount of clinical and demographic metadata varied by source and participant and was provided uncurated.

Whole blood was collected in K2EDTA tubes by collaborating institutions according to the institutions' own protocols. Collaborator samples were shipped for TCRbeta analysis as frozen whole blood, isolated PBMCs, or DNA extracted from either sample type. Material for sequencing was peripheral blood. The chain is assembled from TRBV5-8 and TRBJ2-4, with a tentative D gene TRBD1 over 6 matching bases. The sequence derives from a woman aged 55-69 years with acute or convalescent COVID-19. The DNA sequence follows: TGTGCCAGCAGCTCGAGAGGGGGTGCCAAAAACATTCAGTACTTC. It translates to CASSSRGGAKNIQYF.